A single sample is the source of the 3 T cell receptor beta chains below, sequenced in a study of blood T cell repertoires in COVID-19. Method: immunoSEQ multiplex PCR; TCRdb's copy keeps in-frame clones and lacks some. The sample includes approximately 50,000 clones, less than 80% of them seen just once. The sequencing sample was made of peripheral blood. All receptors derive from a man in his 70s with acute or convalescent COVID-19.

The chain combines TRBV6-6 with TRBJ2-7, with TRBD1 identical over 8 bases. The CDR3 covers 14 residues. J gave up 3 bases and V 8 bases, and 9 bases lay outside the gene matches. Germline V gene data show CDR1 as MNHNY and CDR2 as SVGAGI (reference sequence). CDR3 DNA: TGTGCCAGCGGGGGAGGACAGGGTCTCTACGAGCAGTACTTC. It yields the protein CASGGGQGLYEQYF.

This chain uses TRBV7-3 with TRBJ2-2; possibly TRBD2 for D (6 bases). The V and J ends lost 1 base and 7 bases respectively, with 13 bases between them. Germline CDR1 SGHTA, CDR2 FQGTGA. The CDR3 runs to 15 residues. The CDR3 sequence is CASSLSRGAGGELFF. The CDR3 DNA is TGTGCCAGCAGCTTAAGTCGCGGGGCAGGCGGGGAGCTGTTTTTT.

V gene TRBV10-3 combines with J gene TRBJ1-2; 7 bases agree with TRBD1. Trimming removed 8 bases from V and 7 bases from J; junction bases left unmatched: 7. The CDR3 extends over 12 amino acids. Per germline, CDR1 ENHRY and CDR2 SYGVKD. The CDR3 DNA follows: TGTGCCATCGACAGGGACATAGGTGGCTACACCTTC. This gives the protein CAIDRDIGGYTF.